Sequencing of this T cell receptor beta chain was carried out in a study of cytotoxic CD8 clonotypes in ibrutinib-treated CLL. The CDR3 extends over 14 amino acids. Germline lookup yields CDR1 SGHAT and CDR2 FQNNGV. Trimming pared 5 bases from V and 8 bases from J, leaving 18 bases between. Produced via immunoSEQ multiplex PCR; TCRdb's table is partial and in-frame only. The data hold 49,000 or so clones, with about half observed a single time. Comment on this clone: What it binds is unknown.

General observations from the study: Clonality correlated strongly with circulating CD8+ T cells and exceeded age-matched healthy donors at baseline. Clonality increased at ibrutinib response, then returned toward baseline at progression.

The sequences come from PBMCs, collected after 12 months of ibrutinib treatment. The receptor comes from a human donor with chronic lymphocytic leukemia. J is TRBJ1-1 and V is TRBV11-2; tentative D call: TRBD1 (5 bases). The CDR3 nucleotides are TGTGCCAGCAGCGTACAGGTTCTCCGGGGAGAAGCTTTCTTT. Translating it yields CASSVQVLRGEAFF.